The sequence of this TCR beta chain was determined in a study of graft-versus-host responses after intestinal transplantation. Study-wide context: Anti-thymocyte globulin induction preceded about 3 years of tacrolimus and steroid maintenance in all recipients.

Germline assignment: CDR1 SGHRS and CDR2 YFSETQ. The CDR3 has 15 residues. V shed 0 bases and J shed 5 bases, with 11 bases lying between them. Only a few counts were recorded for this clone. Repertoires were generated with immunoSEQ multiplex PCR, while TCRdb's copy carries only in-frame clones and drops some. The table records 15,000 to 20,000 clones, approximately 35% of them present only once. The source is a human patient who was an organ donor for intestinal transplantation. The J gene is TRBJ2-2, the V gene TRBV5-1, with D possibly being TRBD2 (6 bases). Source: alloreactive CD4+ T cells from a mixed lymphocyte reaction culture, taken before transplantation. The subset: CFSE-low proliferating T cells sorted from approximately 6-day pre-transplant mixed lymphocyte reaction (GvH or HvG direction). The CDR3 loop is CASSLDGSGTGELFF. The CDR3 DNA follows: TGCGCCAGCAGCTTGGACGGGAGTGGTACCGGGGAGCTGTTTTTT. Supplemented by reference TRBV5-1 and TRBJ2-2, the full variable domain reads KAGVTQTPRYLIKTRGQQVTLSCSPISGHRSVSWYQQTPGQGLQFLFEYFSETQRNKGNFPGRFSGRQFSNSRSEMNVSTLELGDSALYLCASSLDGSGTGELFFGEGSRLTVL.